The clone carrying this T cell receptor (beta chain) was found a few times. Its specificity is not known. CDR1 KGHSH and CDR2 LQKENI come from the germline V gene. There are 16 residues in the CDR3. The V and J ends lost 1 base and 4 bases respectively, with 14 bases between them. The authors sorted CD4+ naive, central memory, regulatory and stem cell-like memory cells via CD45RO/CCR7/CD25/CD127/CD95/CD27. Reverse transcription of all isolated RNA meant that expressed TCRB transcripts were sequenced. Naive, central memory and regulatory T cell samples yielded around 3.5 million reads on average. Method: immunoSEQ multiplex PCR; TCRdb's copy keeps in-frame clones and lacks some. The sample contains 120,000 to 150,000 clones, under 60% of which appear only once. This record belongs to a study of beta chain features in type 1 diabetes. Across the whole study: Sorted cells numbering under 110 million were examined across all samples.

Study-level findings and limits: Type 1 diabetes patients had moderately but significantly shorter TCRB CDR3s in all four CD4+ subsets.

The sequencing input was Tregs from blood. The V and J genes are TRBV18 and TRBJ2-1; perhaps TRBD2 as D (5 bases). This clonotype was obtained from a man younger than 30 in good health. The DNA of the CDR3 is TGTGCCAGCTCACCACAGGCGGGCAGCCTTTACAATGAGCAGTTCTTC. Translation gives CASSPQAGSLYNEQFF. Based on the CDR3 plus reference TRBV18 and TRBJ2-1, the full variable domain is NAGVMQNPRHLVRRRGQEARLRCSPMKGHSHVYWYRQLPEEGLKFMVYLQKENIIDESGMPKERFSAEFPKEGPSILRIQQVVRGDSAAYFCASSPQAGSLYNEQFFGPGTRLTVL.